This T cell receptor (beta chain) was recorded in a study of blood T cell repertoires in COVID-19. Background on the study: Sources were T cells, B-cell-depleted T cells, or PBMCs; the material itself was cDNA or gDNA.

This clone was found once. The V end lost 5 bases, the J end lost 6 bases, and 9 bases lay between the germline ends. This CDR3 is built from 12 residues. Germline CDR1 SEHNR, CDR2 FQNEAQ (reference sequence). TCRdb keeps only in-frame clones here, not all; method: immunoSEQ multiplex PCR. The repertoire has 350,000 to 450,000 clones, around 86% of them found once; the top ten carry approximately 4.7%. In assigning cohorts, the study relied on participant-reported clinical history. Sequenced input: PBMCs or T cells enriched from blood (not recorded which). The chain links TRBV7-9 to TRBJ2-3; D gene unclear. The TCR sequence derives from a woman between 45 and 65 years old who had recovered from COVID-19. The CDR3 bases are TGTGCCAGCAGCCGCGGCGTGGATACGCAGTATTTT. Translated: CASSRGVDTQYF.